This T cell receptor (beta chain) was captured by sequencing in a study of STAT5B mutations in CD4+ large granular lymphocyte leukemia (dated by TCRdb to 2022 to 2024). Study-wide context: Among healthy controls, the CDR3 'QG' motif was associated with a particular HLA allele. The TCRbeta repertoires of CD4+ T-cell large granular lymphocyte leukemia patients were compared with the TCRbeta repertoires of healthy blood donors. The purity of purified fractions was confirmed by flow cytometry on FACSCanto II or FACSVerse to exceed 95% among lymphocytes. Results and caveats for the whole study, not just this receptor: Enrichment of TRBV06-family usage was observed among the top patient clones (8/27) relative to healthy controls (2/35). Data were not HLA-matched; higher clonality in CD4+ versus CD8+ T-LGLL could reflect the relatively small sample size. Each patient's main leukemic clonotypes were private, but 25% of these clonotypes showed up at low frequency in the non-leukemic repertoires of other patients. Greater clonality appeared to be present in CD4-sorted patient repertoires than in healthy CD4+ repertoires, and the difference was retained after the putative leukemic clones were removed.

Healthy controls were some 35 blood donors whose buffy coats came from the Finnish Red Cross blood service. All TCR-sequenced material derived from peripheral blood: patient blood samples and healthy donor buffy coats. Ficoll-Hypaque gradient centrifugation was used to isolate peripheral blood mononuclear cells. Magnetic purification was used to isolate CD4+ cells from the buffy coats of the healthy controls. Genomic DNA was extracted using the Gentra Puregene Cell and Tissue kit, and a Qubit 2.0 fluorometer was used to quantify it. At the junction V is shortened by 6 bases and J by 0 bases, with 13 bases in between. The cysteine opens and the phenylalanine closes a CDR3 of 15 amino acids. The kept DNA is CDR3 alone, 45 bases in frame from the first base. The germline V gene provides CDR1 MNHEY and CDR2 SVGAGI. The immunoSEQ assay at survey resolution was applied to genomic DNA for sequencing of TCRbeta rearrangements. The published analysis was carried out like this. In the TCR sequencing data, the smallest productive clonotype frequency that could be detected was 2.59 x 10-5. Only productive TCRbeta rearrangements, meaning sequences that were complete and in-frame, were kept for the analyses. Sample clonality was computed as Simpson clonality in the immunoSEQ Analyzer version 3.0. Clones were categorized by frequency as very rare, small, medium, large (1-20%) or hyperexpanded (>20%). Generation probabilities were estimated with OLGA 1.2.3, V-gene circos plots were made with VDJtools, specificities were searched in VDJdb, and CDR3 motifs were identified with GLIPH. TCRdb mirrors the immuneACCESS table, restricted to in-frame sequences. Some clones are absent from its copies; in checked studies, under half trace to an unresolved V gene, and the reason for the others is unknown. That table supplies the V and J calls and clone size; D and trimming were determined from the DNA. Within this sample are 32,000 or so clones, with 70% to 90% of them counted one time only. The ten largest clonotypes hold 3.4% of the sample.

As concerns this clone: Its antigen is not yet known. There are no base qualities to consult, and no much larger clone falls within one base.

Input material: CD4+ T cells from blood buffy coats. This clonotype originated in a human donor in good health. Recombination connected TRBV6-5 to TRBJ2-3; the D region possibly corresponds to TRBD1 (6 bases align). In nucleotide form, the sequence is TGTGCCAGCAGGCCCGGGACAACTAGCACAGATACGCAGTATTTT. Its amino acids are CASRPGTTSTDTQYF.